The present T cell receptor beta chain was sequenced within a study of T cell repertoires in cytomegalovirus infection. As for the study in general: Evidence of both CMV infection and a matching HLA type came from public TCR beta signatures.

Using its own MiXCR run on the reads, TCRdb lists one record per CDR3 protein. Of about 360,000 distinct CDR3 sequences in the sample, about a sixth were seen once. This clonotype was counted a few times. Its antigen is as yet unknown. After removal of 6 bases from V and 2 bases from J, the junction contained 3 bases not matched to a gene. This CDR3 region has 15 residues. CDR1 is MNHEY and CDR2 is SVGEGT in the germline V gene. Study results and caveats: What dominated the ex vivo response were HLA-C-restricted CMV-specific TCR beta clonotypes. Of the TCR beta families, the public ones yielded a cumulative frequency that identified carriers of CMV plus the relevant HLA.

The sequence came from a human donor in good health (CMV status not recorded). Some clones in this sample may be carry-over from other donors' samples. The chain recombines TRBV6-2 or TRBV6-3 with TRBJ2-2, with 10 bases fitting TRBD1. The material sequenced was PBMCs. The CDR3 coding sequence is TGTGCCAGCAGACGGGACAGGGGAAACACCGGGGAGCTGTTTTTT. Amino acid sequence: CASRRDRGNTGELFF.